This is a list of T cell receptor beta chains from one sample in a study of T cell clonotyping in hematopoietic cell transplantation. Data came from immunoSEQ multiplex PCR; TCRdb stores just in-frame clones and leaves some out. The repertoire holds 9,000 to 13,000 clones, with 60% to 85% as singletons. Sequences were derived from PBMCs, sampled 30 days after allogeneic stem cell transplant. These receptors were collected from a female patient aged 35-55 years who had an allogeneic stem cell transplant from a related donor, so T cells may come from the graft donor. Some clones in this sample may be carry-over from other donors' samples. Both conserved end residues are part of each CDR3. Each record gives: D gene, V gene, J gene, CDR3 protein. The D gene is left open where the match is weak.

D: NA
V: TRBV27
J: TRBJ1-4
CDR3: CASSHLPLTGSNEKLFF

D: NA
V: TRBV5-6
J: TRBJ1-1
CDR3: CASSFPGENTEAFF

D: NA
V: TRBV7-9
J: TRBJ2-2
CDR3: CASSFPGAGELFF

D: TRBD1
V: TRBV5-4
J: TRBJ2-2
CDR3: CASSLGGRGQGARFTGELFF

D: NA
V: TRBV11-2
J: TRBJ1-1
CDR3: CASSLLPGATEAFF

D: NA
V: TRBV29-1
J: TRBJ2-1
CDR3: CSVDIEQFF

D: NA
V: TRBV27
J: TRBJ2-2
CDR3: CASSFSRAGGELFF

D: TRBD1
V: TRBV6-5
J: TRBJ2-7
CDR3: CATPGQGAYEQYF

D: NA
V: TRBV25-1
J: TRBJ2-1
CDR3: CALNPRESSYNEQFF

D: NA
V: TRBV6-5
J: TRBJ2-3
CDR3: CASSYSGVTDTQYF

D: NA
V: TRBV7-9
J: TRBJ2-7
CDR3: CASRPPGLASYEQYF

D: TRBD2
V: TRBV30
J: TRBJ2-7
CDR3: CAWSASGGAGEQYF

D: NA
V: TRBV15
J: TRBJ1-4
CDR3: CATSRDGGPSEKLFF

D: NA
V: TRBV18
J: TRBJ2-7
CDR3: CASSPLMLGGPDYEQYF

D: NA
V: TRBV7-8
J: TRBJ2-7
CDR3: CASSLAGAGYEQYF

D: NA
V: TRBV6-1
J: TRBJ1-5
CDR3: CASSELDSNQPQHF

D: NA
V: TRBV30
J: TRBJ1-2
CDR3: CAWSARVNYGYTF

D: TRBD1
V: TRBV19
J: TRBJ2-7
CDR3: CASSMGSGGFYEQYF

D: TRBD1
V: TRBV7-2
J: TRBJ2-3
CDR3: CASSLGQGVPSTDTQYF

D: NA
V: TRBV9
J: TRBJ2-5
CDR3: CASSVSRAETQYF

D: NA
V: TRBV29-1
J: TRBJ2-7
CDR3: CSGRSGTYEQYF

D: TRBD1
V: TRBV29-1
J: TRBJ1-1
CDR3: CSVSPGQDIGGMNTEAFF

D: NA
V: TRBV7-9
J: TRBJ1-1
CDR3: CASSLMAAEAFF

D: NA
V: TRBV27
J: TRBJ1-1
CDR3: CASRTGTTEAFF

D: TRBD2
V: TRBV7-6
J: TRBJ2-1
CDR3: CASSPLWSAGLASKADEQFF

D: NA
V: TRBV30
J: TRBJ2-7
CDR3: CAWSKAGQVYEQYF

D: TRBD2
V: TRBV7-2
J: TRBJ2-5
CDR3: CASSSERGGQETQYF

D: TRBD1
V: TRBV19
J: TRBJ1-2
CDR3: CASSLPGQGANYGYTF

D: NA
V: TRBV10-3
J: TRBJ2-4
CDR3: CATPERYVAKNIQYF

D: TRBD2
V: TRBV4-2
J: TRBJ2-1
CDR3: CASSQELLAGVGPGEQFF

D: TRBD2
V: TRBV25-1
J: TRBJ2-5
CDR3: CASSEFRGGAQETQYF

D: NA
V: TRBV9
J: TRBJ2-7
CDR3: CASSVAARNYEQYF

D: NA
V: TRBV29-1
J: TRBJ2-5
CDR3: CSVRISQETQYF

D: NA
V: TRBV7-6
J: TRBJ2-7
CDR3: CASSLGTDPSGQYF

D: TRBD1
V: TRBV18
J: TRBJ1-1
CDR3: CASSPQTGAMNTEAFF

D: NA
V: TRBV29-1
J: TRBJ1-1
CDR3: CSVRGDTEAFF

D: NA
V: TRBV5-1
J: TRBJ2-1
CDR3: CASSWTGTFNNEQFF

D: NA
V: TRBV11-3
J: TRBJ1-1
CDR3: CASSLIDTEAFF

D: NA
V: TRBV2
J: TRBJ1-5
CDR3: CASTTAGQPQHF

D: NA
V: TRBV27
J: TRBJ2-5
CDR3: CASRRSSETQYF

D: NA
V: TRBV13
J: TRBJ1-2
CDR3: CASSLRQRYPYF

D: NA
V: TRBV9
J: TRBJ1-3
CDR3: CASSVGVQDTIYF

D: NA
V: TRBV2
J: TRBJ2-7
CDR3: CASRQGSSSYEQYF

D: NA
V: TRBV14
J: TRBJ2-2
CDR3: CASSQRGGPDTGELFF

D: TRBD1
V: TRBV4-1
J: TRBJ2-7
CDR3: CASSQDWGQQTFEQYF

D: TRBD1
V: TRBV30
J: TRBJ1-2
CDR3: CAWSVSPGGFYGYTF

D: NA
V: TRBV2
J: TRBJ2-1
CDR3: CAPRDGGLNNEQFF

D: TRBD1
V: TRBV28
J: TRBJ2-2
CDR3: CASRHSDREAGELFF

D: NA
V: TRBV5-1
J: TRBJ2-5
CDR3: CASSSNSAGETQYF

D: TRBD1
V: TRBV11-2
J: TRBJ1-2
CDR3: CASSQGGRNYGYTF

D: NA
V: TRBV5-4
J: TRBJ2-7
CDR3: CASSLGPDRDYEQYF

D: TRBD2
V: TRBV10-1
J: TRBJ2-7
CDR3: CARGQREKYEQYF

D: NA
V: TRBV9
J: TRBJ2-5
CDR3: CASSGETQYF